This TCR beta chain is from a study of radiotherapy plus CTLA-4 blockade in lung cancer. Study-level information: There were objective responses in 15% to 20% of patients, and around 32% had disease control. Overall study findings and caveats: Reportedly, early blood T cell clone dynamics best predicted response, with interferon-beta. Some TCR clones had been derived from tumors. These clones expanded in peripheral blood after radiotherapy plus ipilimumab.

The repertoire was sequenced with immunoSEQ multiplex PCR; TCRdb's copy has only in-frame clones and lacks some. The table lists 32,000 or so clones, about 69% of them singletons, with less than 15% in the top ten. Details on this clone: The antigen is not known.

The sample here was peripheral blood, taken from a patient treated with radiotherapy plus ipilimumab. The source of this sequence is a human donor with non-small cell lung cancer that progressed on radiotherapy plus ipilimumab.

The CDR3 nucleotides read TGTGCCACCAGCAGAGGACCTCAGGATAGCAATCAGCCCCAGCATTTT. Encoded protein: CATSRGPQDSNQPQHF. This chain uses TRBV15 with TRBJ1-5; D is unclear. CDR1 and CDR2 from the germline V gene are LNHNV and YYDKDF (reference sequence). Trimming stripped 1 base from V and 0 bases from J, with 10 bases between. This CDR3 spans 16 amino acids.